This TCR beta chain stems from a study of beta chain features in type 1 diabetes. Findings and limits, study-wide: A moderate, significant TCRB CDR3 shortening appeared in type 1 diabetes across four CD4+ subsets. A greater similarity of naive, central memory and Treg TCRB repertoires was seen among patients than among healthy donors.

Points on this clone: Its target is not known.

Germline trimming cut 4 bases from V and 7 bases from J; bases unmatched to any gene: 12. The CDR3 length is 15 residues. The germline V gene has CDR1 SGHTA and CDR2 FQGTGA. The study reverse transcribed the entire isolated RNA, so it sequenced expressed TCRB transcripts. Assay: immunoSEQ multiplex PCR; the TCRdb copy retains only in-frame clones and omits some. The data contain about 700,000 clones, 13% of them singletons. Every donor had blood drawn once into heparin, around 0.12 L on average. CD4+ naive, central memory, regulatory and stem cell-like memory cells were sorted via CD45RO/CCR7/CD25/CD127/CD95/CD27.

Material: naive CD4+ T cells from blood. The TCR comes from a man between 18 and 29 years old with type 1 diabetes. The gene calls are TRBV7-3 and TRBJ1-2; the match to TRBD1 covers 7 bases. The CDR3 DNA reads TGTGCCAGCAGCTCGGGTCGGACAGGAGGTGGTGGCTACACCTTC. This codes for CASSSGRTGGGGYTF.